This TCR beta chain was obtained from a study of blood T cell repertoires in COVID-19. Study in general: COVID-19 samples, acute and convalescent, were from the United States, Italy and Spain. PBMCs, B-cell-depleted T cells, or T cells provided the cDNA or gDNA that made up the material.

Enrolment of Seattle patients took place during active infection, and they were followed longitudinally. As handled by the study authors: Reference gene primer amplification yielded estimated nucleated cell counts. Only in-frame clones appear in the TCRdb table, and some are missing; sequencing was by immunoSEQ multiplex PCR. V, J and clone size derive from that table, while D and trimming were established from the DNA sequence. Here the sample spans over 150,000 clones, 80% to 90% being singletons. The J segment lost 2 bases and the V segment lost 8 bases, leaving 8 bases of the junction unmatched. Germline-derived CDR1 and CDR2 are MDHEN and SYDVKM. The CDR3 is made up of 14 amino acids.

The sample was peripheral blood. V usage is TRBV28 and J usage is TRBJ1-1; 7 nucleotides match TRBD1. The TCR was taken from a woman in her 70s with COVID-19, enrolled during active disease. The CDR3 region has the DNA TGTGCCAGCGGGACGGGACAGTCTAACACTGAAGCTTTCTTT. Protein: CASGTGQSNTEAFF.